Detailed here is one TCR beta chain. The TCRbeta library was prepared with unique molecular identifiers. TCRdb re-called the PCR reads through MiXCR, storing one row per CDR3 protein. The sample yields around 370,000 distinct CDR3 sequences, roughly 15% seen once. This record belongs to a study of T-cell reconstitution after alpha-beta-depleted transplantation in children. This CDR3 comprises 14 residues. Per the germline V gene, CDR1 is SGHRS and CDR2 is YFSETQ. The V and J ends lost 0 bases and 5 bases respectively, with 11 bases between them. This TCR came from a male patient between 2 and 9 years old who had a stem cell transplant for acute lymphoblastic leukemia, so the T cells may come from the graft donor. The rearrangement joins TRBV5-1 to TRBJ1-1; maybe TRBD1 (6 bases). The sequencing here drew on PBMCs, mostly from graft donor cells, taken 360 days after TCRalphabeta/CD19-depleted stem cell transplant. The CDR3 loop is CASSLGTVLTEAFF. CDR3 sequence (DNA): TGCGCCAGCAGCTTGGGGACAGTTTTGACTGAAGCTTTCTTT.